A selection of T cell receptor beta chains follows, all from one sample in a study of shared clonotypes between healthy human individuals. Libraries were prepared by immunoSEQ multiplex PCR; TCRdb keeps only in-frame clonotypes and omits some of them. The sample contains about 2.3 million clones, around 92% of which appear only once. Source material: naive CD4+ T cells from PBMCs. The source is a man younger than 30 in good health. Some clones in this sample may be carry-over from other donors' samples. The CDR3 runs from the conserved cysteine through the conserved F or W. The D gene is left open where the match is weak. The listing skips clone size in some rows; elsewhere it reads once, few, many or a size class.

v_call	clone_size	j_call	d_call	cdr3_nt	cdr3_aa
TRBV28	-	TRBJ2-7	TRBD2	TGTGCCAGCAGTGGGGGAGGGCCCTACGAGCAGTACTTC	CASSGGGPYEQYF
TRBV10-3	-	TRBJ2-3	TRBD2	TGTGCCATCGCTAGCGGGGAGATCCCAGATACGCAGTATTTT	CAIASGEIPDTQYF
TRBV15	once	TRBJ2-7	-	TGTGCCACCAGCGTTGGTTCGGTCGCCCAGTACTTC	CATSVGSVAQYF
TRBV9	-	TRBJ2-3	TRBD2	TGTGCCAGCAGCTTACTAGCGGGGGACCCAGATACGCAGTATTTT	CASSLLAGDPDTQYF
TRBV5-1	-	TRBJ2-5	TRBD2	TGCGCCAGCAGCGCCCTTATAGCGGGAGGAGGGGAGACCCAGTACTTC	CASSALIAGGGETQYF
TRBV27	-	TRBJ2-6	TRBD1	TGTGCCAGCAGTTTAAGGGACAGGGGAGTAGGGGCCAACGTCCTGACTTTC	CASSLRDRGVGANVLTF
TRBV7-3	-	TRBJ2-7	TRBD2	TGTGCCAGCAGCCTAAACGGACTAGCGGCCGAGCAGTACTTC	CASSLNGLAAEQYF
TRBV28	-	TRBJ1-3	-	TGTGCCAGCAGTTTATCAGGGTTTGGAAACACCATATATTTT	CASSLSGFGNTIYF
TRBV5-1	-	TRBJ2-1	-	TGCGCCAGCAGCCCTGACAGGAGCTCCTACAATGAGCAGTTCTTC	CASSPDRSSYNEQFF
TRBV29-1	once	TRBJ2-5	-	TGCAGCGTTGTACAACCCCAAGAGACCCAGTACTTC	CSVVQPQETQYF
TRBV5-1	-	TRBJ2-1	TRBD1	TGCGCCAGCAGCTTTACCGGGACAGGAGGAGACAATGAGCAGTTCTTC	CASSFTGTGGDNEQFF
TRBV28	-	TRBJ1-6	-	TGTGCCAGCGGCCCGCAGGGTCGGGCCCTCCACTTT	CASGPQGRALHF
TRBV9	-	TRBJ2-1	-	TGTGCCAGCAGCGCCCGGACAGTAAATAATGAGCAGTTCTTC	CASSARTVNNEQFF
TRBV7-9	-	TRBJ1-5	TRBD1	TGTGCCAGCAGCTTAGGGATCGGGACAGGGAATCAGCCCCAGCATTTT	CASSLGIGTGNQPQHF
TRBV4-3	-	TRBJ2-7	TRBD2	TGCGCCAGCAGCCAGGGTCTAGCGGGAGCACCCTACGAGCAGTACTTC	CASSQGLAGAPYEQYF
TRBV30	once	TRBJ1-2	-	TGTGCCTGGAGTGTATTAGGCTATGGCTACACCTTC	CAWSVLGYGYTF
TRBV5-1	-	TRBJ2-1	-	TGCGCCAGCAGCTTAGGACTATCGAGCCCCCCCTACAATGAGCAGTTCTTC	CASSLGLSSPPYNEQFF
TRBV28	once	TRBJ1-4	-	TGTGCCAGCAGTTCGACTAATGAAAAACTGTTTTTT	CASSSTNEKLFF
TRBV19	-	TRBJ2-1	-	TGTGCCAGTAGTATATGGCGGGTCCTCGACAATGAGCAGTTCTTC	CASSIWRVLDNEQFF
TRBV5-4	-	TRBJ2-1	TRBD2	TGTGCCAGCAGCTTGGGGACTAGCGGAAACGGGAATGAGCAGTTCTTC	CASSLGTSGNGNEQFF
TRBV12-2	-	TRBJ1-5	-	TGTGCAAGTCGCGAGAGTGTGGGACAGGGTGGCAATCAGCCCCAGCATTTT	CASRESVGQGGNQPQHF
TRBV5-1	-	TRBJ2-5	TRBD1	TGCGCCAGCAGCTCCGGGACAGGGTACGGGGAGACCCAGTACTTC	CASSSGTGYGETQYF
TRBV30	-	TRBJ2-3	-	TGTGCCTGGAGCCGGCTAGCGCCTAGCACAGATACGCAGTATTTT	CAWSRLAPSTDTQYF
TRBV11-3	-	TRBJ2-2	-	TGTGCCAGCAGCTTAAGGGGAATGCGGGCCCACGGGGAGCTGTTTTTT	CASSLRGMRAHGELFF
TRBV6-5	-	TRBJ1-3	-	TGTGCCAGCAGTGCCCTAGGACCGGAAATCACCATATATTTT	CASSALGPEITIYF
TRBV6-5	-	TRBJ2-3	TRBD2	TGTGCCAGCAGTTACTCTAGCGGGCCCACAGATACGCAGTATTTT	CASSYSSGPTDTQYF
TRBV15	-	TRBJ1-2	-	TGTGCCACCAGCAGAGATCTGGGGGGGAGTCATGGCTACACCTTC	CATSRDLGGSHGYTF
TRBV2	-	TRBJ2-6	-	TGTGCCAGCAGTGTACGGGCGGCTGGGGCCAACGTCCTGACTTTC	CASSVRAAGANVLTF
TRBV4-3	-	TRBJ2-7	TRBD2	TGCGCCAGCAGCCAAGGCCTAAGGACTAGCGGACGTTCCTACGAGCAGTACTTC	CASSQGLRTSGRSYEQYF
TRBV11-2	-	TRBJ2-2	TRBD2	TGTGCCAGCAGCTTATTTGCGGGAGCCGGGGAGCTGTTTTTT	CASSLFAGAGELFF
TRBV7-9	-	TRBJ2-5	-	TGTGCCAGCAGCTCGCAGGAGACCCAGTACTTC	CASSSQETQYF